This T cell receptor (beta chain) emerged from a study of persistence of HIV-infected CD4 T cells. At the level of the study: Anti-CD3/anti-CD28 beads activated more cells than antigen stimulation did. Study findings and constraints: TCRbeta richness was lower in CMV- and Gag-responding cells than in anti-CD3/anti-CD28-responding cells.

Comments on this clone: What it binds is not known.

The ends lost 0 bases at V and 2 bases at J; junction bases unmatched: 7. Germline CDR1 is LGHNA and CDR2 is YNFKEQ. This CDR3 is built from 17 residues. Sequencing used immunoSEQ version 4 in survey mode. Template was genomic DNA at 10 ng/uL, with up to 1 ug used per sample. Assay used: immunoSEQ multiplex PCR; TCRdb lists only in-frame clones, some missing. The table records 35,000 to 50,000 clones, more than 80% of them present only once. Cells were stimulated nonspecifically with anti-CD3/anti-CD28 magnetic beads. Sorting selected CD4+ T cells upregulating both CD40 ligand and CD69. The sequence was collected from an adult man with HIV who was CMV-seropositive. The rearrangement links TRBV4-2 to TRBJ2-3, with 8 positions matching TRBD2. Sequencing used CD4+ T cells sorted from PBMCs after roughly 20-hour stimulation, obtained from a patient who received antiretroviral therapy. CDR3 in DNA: TGTGCCAGCAGCCAAGAACGGGGGGGTCGGGCCACAGATACGCAGTATTTT. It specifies CASSQERGGRATDTQYF.